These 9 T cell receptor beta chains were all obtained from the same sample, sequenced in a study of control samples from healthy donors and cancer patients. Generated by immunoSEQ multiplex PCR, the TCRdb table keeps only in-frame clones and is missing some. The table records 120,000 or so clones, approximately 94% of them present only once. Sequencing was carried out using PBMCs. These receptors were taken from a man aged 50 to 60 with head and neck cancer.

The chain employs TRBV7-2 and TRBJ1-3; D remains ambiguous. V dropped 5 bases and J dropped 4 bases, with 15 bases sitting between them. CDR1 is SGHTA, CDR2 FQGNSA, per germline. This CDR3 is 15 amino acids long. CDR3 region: CASSPDTAAGNTIYF. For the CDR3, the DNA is TGTGCCAGCAGCCCGGATACCGCCGCGGGAAACACCATATATTTT.

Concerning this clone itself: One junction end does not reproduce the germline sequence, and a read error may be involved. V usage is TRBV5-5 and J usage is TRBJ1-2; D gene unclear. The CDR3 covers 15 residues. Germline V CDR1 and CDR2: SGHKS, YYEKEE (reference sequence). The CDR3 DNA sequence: TGTGCCAGCAGCTCCCCCCGGGGTATGAACTGTGGCTACACCTTC. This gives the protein CASSSPRGMNCGYTF.

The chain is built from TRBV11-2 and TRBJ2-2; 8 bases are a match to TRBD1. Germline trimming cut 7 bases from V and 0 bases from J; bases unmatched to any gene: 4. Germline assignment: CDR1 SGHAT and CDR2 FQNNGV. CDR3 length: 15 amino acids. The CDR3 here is CASTQGATNTGELFF. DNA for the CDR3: TGTGCCAGCACCCAGGGGGCAACGAACACCGGGGAGCTGTTTTTT.

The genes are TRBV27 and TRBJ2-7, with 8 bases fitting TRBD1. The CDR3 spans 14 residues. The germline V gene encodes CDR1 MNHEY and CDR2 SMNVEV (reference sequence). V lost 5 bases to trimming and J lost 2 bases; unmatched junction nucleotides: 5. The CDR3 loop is CASSPRQGTYEQYF. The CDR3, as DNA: TGTGCCAGCAGTCCCCGACAGGGGACCTACGAGCAGTACTTC.

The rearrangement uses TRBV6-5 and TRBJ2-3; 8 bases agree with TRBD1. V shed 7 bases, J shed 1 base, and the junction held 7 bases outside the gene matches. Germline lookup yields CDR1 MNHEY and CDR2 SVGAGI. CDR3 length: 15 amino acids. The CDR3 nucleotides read TGTGCCAGCACCAACAGGGGGGCTGGCACAGATACGCAGTATTTT. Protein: CASTNRGAGTDTQYF.

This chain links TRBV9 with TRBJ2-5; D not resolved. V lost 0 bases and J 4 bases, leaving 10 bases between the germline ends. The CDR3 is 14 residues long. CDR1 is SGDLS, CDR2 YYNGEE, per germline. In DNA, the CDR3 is TGTGCCAGCAGCGTAGGACAAGTGGGAGAGACCCAGTACTTC. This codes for CASSVGQVGETQYF. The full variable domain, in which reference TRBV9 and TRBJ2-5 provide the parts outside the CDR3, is DSGVTQTPKHLITATGQRVTLRCSPRSGDLSVYWYQQSLDQGLQFLIQYYNGEERAKGNILERFSAQQFPDLHSELNLSSLELGDSALYFCASSVGQVGETQYFGPGTRLLVL.

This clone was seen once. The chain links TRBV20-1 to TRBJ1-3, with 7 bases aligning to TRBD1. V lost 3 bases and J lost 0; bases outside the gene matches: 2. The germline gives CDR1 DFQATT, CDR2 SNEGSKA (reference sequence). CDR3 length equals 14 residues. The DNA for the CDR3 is TGCAGTGCTAGTAGGGACAGCTCTGGAAACACCATATATTTT. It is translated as CSASRDSSGNTIYF.

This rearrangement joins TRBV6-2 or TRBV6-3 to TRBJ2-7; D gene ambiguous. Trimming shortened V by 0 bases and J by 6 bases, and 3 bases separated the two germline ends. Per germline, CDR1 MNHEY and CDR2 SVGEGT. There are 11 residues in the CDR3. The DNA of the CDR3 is TGTGCCAGCAGTTACTCCAGCGAGCAGTACTTC. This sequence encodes CASSYSSEQYF.

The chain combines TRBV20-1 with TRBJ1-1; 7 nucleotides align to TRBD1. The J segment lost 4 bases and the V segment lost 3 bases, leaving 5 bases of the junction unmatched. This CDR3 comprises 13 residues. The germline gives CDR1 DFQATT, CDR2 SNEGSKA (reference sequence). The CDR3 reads CSASGTEVTEAFF. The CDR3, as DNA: TGCAGTGCTAGTGGGACAGAAGTCACTGAAGCTTTCTTT.